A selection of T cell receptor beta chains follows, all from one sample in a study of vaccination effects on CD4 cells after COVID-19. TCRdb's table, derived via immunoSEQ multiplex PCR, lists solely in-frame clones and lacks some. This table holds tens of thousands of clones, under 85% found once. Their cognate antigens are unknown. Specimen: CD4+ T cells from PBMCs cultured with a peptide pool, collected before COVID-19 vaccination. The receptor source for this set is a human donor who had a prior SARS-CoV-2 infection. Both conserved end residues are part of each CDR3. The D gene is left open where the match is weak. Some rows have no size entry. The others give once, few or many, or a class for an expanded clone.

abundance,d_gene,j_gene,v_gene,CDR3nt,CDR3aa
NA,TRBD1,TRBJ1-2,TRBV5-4,TGTGCCAGCAGGGAACAGGGGTTAGATGGCTACACCTTC,CASREQGLDGYTF
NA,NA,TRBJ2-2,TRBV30,TGTGCCTGGAGTGGGGGGAAGCTGTTTTTT,CAWSGGKLFF
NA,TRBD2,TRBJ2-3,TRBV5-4,TGTGCCAGCAGCTGGGGACTAGCGGGGAGCACAGATACGCAGTATTTT,CASSWGLAGSTDTQYF
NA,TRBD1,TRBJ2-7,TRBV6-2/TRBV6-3,TGTGCCAGCAGTTACTTGGGACAGCTTAACGAGCAGTACTTC,CASSYLGQLNEQYF
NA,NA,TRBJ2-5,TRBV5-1,TGCGCCAGCAGCTCTCTTCCCACTGGGGTTGGGGAGACCCAGTACTTC,CASSSLPTGVGETQYF
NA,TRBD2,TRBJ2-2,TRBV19,TGTGCCAGTAGTCCGACTAGCGGCGGGGAGCTGTTTTTT,CASSPTSGGELFF
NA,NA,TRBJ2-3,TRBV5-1,TGCGCCAGCAGCACGTATACAACAGATACGCAGTATTTT,CASSTYTTDTQYF
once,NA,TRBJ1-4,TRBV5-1,TGCGCCAGCAGCTTACAGGGTAGCGCTAATGAAAAACTGTTTTTT,CASSLQGSANEKLFF
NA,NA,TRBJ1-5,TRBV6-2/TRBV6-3,TGTGCCAGCAGTTACTCGACCCCCGATCAGCCCCAGCATTTT,CASSYSTPDQPQHF
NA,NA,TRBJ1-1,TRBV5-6,TGTGCCAGCAGCCGAGAGAGGGGGACTGATAAAGCTTTCTTT,CASSRERGTDKAFF
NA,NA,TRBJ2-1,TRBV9,TGTGCCAGCAGCGTAGCTCCGAGAAATGAGCAGTTCTTC,CASSVAPRNEQFF
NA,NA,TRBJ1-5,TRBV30,TGTGCCTGGAGTCCAGGGAGCCATCAGCCCCAGCATTTT,CAWSPGSHQPQHF
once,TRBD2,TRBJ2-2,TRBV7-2,TGTGCCAGCAGCGAACCCGGGACTAGTCCCGGGGAGCTGTTTTTT,CASSEPGTSPGELFF
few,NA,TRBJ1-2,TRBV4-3,TGCGCCAGCAGCCAAGAAGGCCAGGGAAGTAGCTATGGCTACACCTTC,CASSQEGQGSSYGYTF
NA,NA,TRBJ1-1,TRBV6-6,TGTGCCAGCAGTTCTGACAGGTTTAACACTGAAGCTTTCTTT,CASSSDRFNTEAFF
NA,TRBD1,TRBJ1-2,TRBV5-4,TGTGCCAGCAGCGACGGCGGACAGGGGAGTGGCTACACCTTC,CASSDGGQGSGYTF
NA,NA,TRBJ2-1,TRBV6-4,TGTGCCAGCAGTGCCTCCGGGGGTACAAATGAGCAGTTCTTC,CASSASGGTNEQFF
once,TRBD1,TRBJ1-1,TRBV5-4,TGTGCCAGCAGGCGGACTCGGGACAGTCAGAACACTGAAGCTTTCTTT,CASRRTRDSQNTEAFF
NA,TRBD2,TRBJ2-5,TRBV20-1,TGCAGTGCTAGTTACTCAGGGGGCCCTCGGACTAGCGGGGGGCTAAGGGAGACCCAGTACTTC,CSASYSGGPRTSGGLRETQYF
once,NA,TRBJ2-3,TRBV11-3,TGTGCCAGCAGCTTAGTGGGACTGAGCACAGATACGCAGTATTTT,CASSLVGLSTDTQYF
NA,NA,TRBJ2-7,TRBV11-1,TGTGCCAGCAGCGCGGGCCTGGGAGGTTACGAGCAGTACTTC,CASSAGLGGYEQYF
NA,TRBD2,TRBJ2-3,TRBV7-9,TGTGCCAGCAGCTTAGGGCGGGCGCTAGCGGGATTCATAGATACGCAGTATTTT,CASSLGRALAGFIDTQYF
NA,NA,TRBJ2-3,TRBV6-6,TGTGCCAGCACGGTGGGGGTCACTGGAGATACGCAGTATTTT,CASTVGVTGDTQYF
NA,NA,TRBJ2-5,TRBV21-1,TGTGCCAGCAGACAACTCGGGACAGGGGGACTAGCGGGGCCCCAAGAGACCCAGTACTTC,CASRQLGTGGLAGPQETQYF
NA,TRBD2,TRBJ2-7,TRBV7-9,TGTGCCAGCAGCTTAGTGCTAACGGGGGGAACCTACGAGCAGTACTTC,CASSLVLTGGTYEQYF
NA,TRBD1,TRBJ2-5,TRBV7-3,TGTGCCAGCAGCGAAACAGGGGATCAGACCCAGTACTTC,CASSETGDQTQYF
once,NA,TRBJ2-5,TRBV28,TGTGCCAGCAGTTTATATCGCGAGAGGGAGACCCAGTACTTC,CASSLYRERETQYF
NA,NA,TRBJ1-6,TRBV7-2,TGTGCCAGCAGCTTAGCTCTTCCGGGTAGTTTCGGTTCACCCCTCCACTTT,CASSLALPGSFGSPLHF
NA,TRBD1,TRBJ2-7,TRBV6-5,TGTGCCACTTCAGACAGGGCCCCCTACGAGCAGTACTTC,CATSDRAPYEQYF
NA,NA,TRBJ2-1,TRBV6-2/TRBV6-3,TGTGCCAGCAGTTACCGACCAGCGGGTTCCTCCTACAATGAGCAGTTCTTC,CASSYRPAGSSYNEQFF
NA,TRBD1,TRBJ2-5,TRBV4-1,TGCGCCAGCAGCCAATGGGGGGACAGGGTAGAGACCCAGTACTTC,CASSQWGDRVETQYF
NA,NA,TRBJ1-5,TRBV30,TGTGCCTGGAGTGTTTCGGGCAGGGCCCAGCATTTT,CAWSVSGRAQHF
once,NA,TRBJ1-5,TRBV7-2,TGTGCCAGCAGCCGTGGCAGGGATCAGCCCCAGCATTTT,CASSRGRDQPQHF
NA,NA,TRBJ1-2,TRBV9,TGTGCCAGCAGCGTGGACATTAACTATGGCTACACCTTC,CASSVDINYGYTF
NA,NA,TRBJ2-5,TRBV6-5,TGTGCCACCTCCCGGGGGACGGCTACACAAGAGACCCAGTACTTC,CATSRGTATQETQYF
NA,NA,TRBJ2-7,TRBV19,TGTGCCAGTTCGGCCAGGGGTGGTGAGCAGTACTTC,CASSARGGEQYF
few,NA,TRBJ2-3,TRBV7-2,TGTGCCAGCAGGCTCGGGATAGCCGGGACAGATACGCAGTATTTT,CASRLGIAGTDTQYF
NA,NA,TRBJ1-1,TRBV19,TGTGCCAGTAGTATTATGGCGGTGGGGGACACTGAAGCTTTCTTT,CASSIMAVGDTEAFF
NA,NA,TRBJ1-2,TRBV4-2,TGTGCCAGCAGCCGCACCGGTCGGGTGGTGGATGGCTACACCTTC,CASSRTGRVVDGYTF
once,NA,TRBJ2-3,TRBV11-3,TGTGCCAGCAGCTTAGGTCTTTCGGGTATATGGGATACGCAGTATTTT,CASSLGLSGIWDTQYF
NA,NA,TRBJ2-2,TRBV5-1,TGCGCCAGCAGCTTGGAGGGGATTGCGAACACCGGGGAGCTGTTTTTT,CASSLEGIANTGELFF
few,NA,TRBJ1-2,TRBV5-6,TGTGCCAGCAGCTTCGTGGGGGGTGGCTATGGCTACACCTTC,CASSFVGGGYGYTF
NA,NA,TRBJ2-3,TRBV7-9,TGTGCCAGCAGCTTAGGGGGCCAGAGCACTAGCACAGATACGCAGTATTTT,CASSLGGQSTSTDTQYF
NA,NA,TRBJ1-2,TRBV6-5,TGTGCCAGCATCGACGCAGGGGCAGGGGATGGCTACACCTTC,CASIDAGAGDGYTF
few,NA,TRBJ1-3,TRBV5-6,TGTGCCAGCAGCTTGGGTCGAGGAGCTGGAAACACCATATATTTT,CASSLGRGAGNTIYF
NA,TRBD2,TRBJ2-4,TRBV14,TGTGCCAGCAGCCAAGATGATCTAGCGGGGACCAAAAACATTCAGTACTTC,CASSQDDLAGTKNIQYF
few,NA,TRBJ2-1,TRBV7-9,TGTGCCAGCAGCCCCCGGGGGTATGAGCAGTTCTTC,CASSPRGYEQFF
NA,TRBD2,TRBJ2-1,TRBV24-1,TGTGCCACAAAGTTACTAGCGGGATCGTCCTACAATGAGCAGTTCTTC,CATKLLAGSSYNEQFF
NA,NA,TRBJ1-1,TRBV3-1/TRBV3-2,TGTGCCAGCAGCCAAGTTATAGGGGTAGAAGCTTTCTTT,CASSQVIGVEAFF
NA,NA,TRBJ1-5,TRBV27,TGTGCCAGCAGTTTACGGCCAGATAGCAATCAGCCCCAGCATTTT,CASSLRPDSNQPQHF
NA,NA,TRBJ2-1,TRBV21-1,TGTGCCAGCAGCCCTTCCGGAAGGAGGTTTTTGAATGAGCAGTTCTTC,CASSPSGRRFLNEQFF